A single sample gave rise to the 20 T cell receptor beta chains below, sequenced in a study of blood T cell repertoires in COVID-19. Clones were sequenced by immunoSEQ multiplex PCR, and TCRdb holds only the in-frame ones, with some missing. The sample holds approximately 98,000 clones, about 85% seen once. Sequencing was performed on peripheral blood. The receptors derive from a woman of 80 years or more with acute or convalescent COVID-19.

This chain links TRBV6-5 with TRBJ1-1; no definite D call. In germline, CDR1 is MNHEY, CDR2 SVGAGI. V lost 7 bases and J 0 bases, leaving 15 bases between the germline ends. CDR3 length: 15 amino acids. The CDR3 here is CASITTEILNTEAFF. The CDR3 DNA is TGTGCCAGCATTACAACAGAGATACTGAACACTGAAGCTTTCTTT.

DNA of the CDR3: TGTGCCAGCAGTCAGAGACAGGTGGATAATTCACCCCTCCACTTT. Translated, it gives CASSQRQVDNSPLHF. The V gene is TRBV6-5, the J gene TRBJ1-6; possibly TRBD1 for D (6 bases). Trimming took 5 bases from V and 5 from J, leaving 13 bases between them. Germline CDR1 reads MNHEY; CDR2 reads SVGAGI. The CDR3 spans 15 residues.

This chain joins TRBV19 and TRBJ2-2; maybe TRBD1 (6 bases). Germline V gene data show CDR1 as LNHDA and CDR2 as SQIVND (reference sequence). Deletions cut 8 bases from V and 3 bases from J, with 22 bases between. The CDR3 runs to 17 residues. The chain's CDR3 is CASGQARSAGDTGELFF. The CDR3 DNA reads TGTGCCAGTGGTCAAGCACGCTCAGCAGGGGACACCGGGGAGCTGTTTTTT.

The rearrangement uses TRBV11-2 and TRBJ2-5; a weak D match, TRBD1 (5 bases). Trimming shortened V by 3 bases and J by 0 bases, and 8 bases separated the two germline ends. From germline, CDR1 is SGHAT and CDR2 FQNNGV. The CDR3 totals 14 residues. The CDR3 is CASSFLTDQETQYF. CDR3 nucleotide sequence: TGTGCCAGCAGCTTCTTGACAGACCAAGAGACCCAGTACTTC.

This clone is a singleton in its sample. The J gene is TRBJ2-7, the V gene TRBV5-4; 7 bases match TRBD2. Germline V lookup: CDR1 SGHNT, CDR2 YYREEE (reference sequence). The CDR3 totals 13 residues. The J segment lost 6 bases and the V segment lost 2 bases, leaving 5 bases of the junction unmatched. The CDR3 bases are TGTGCCAGCAGCTTTAGGGAGGGCACCGAGCAGTACGTC. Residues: CASSFREGTEQYV.

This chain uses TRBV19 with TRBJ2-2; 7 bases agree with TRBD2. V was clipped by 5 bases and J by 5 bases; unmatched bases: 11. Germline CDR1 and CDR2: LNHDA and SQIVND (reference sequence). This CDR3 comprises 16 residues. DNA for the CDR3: TGTGCCAGTAGTGGGGGAAGCGGGGTTCTGACCGGGGAGCTGTTTTTT. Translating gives CASSGGSGVLTGELFF.

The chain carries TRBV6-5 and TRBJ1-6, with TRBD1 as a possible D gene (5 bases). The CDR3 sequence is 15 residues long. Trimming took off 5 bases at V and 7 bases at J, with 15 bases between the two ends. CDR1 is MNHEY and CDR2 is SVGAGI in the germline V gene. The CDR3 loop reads CASSPSGVANSPLHF. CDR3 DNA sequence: TGTGCCAGCAGTCCTTCGGGGGTCGCCAATTCACCCCTCCACTTT.

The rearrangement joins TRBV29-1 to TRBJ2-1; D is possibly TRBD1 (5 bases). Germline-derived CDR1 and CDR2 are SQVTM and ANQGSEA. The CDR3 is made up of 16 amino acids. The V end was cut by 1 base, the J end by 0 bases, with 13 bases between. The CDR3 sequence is CSVEGTGHFSYNEQFF. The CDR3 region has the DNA TGCAGCGTTGAAGGAACCGGACACTTCTCCTACAATGAGCAGTTCTTC.

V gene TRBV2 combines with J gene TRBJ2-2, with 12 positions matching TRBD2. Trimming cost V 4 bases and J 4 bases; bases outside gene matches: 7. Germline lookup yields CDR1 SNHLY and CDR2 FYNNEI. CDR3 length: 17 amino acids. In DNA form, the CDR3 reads TGTGCCAGCAGTGGTGCTAGCGGGGGGGTCGGCACCGGGGAGCTGTTTTTT. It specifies CASSGASGGVGTGELFF.

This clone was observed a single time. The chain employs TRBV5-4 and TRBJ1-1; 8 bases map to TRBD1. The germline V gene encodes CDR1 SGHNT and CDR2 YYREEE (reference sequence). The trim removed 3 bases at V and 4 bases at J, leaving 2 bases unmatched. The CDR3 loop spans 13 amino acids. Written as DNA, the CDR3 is TGTGCCAGCAGCTCAGGACAGGGCACTGAAGCTTTCTTT. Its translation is CASSSGQGTEAFF.

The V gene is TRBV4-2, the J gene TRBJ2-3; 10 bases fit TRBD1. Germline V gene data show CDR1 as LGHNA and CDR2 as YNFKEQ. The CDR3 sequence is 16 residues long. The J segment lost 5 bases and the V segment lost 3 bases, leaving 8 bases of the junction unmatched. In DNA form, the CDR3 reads TGTGCCAGCAGCCAGAGGGACAGGGGATTAGTAGATACGCAGTATTTT. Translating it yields CASSQRDRGLVDTQYF.

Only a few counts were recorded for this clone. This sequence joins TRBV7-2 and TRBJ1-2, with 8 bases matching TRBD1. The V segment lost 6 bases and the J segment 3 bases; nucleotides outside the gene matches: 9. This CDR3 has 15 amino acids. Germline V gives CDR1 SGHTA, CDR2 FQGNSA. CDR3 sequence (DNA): TGTGCCAGCAGTCCCGGACAGGGAAGGGACTATGGCTACACCTTC. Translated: CASSPGQGRDYGYTF. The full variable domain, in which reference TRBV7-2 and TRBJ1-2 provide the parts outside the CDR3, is GAGVSQSPSNKVTEKGKDVELRCDPISGHTALYWYRQSLGQGLEFLIYFQGNSAPDKSGLPSDRFSAERTGGSVSTLTIQRTQQEDSAVYLCASSPGQGRDYGYTFGSGTRLTVV.

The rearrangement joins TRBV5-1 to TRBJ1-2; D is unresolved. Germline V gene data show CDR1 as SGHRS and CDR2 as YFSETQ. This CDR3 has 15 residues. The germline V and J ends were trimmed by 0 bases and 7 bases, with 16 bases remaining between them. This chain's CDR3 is CASSLDGGRGAGYTF. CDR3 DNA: TGCGCCAGCAGCTTGGATGGAGGGCGGGGTGCTGGCTACACCTTC. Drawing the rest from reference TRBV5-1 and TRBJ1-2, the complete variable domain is KAGVTQTPRYLIKTRGQQVTLSCSPISGHRSVSWYQQTPGQGLQFLFEYFSETQRNKGNFPGRFSGRQFSNSRSEMNVSTLELGDSALYLCASSLDGGRGAGYTFGSGTRLTVV.

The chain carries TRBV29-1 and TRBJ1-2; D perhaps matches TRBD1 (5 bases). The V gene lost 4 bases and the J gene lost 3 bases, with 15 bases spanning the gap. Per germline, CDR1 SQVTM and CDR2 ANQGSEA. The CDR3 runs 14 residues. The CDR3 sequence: CSVAETRVDYGYTF. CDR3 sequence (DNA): TGCAGCGTTGCGGAAACCAGGGTTGACTATGGCTACACCTTC.

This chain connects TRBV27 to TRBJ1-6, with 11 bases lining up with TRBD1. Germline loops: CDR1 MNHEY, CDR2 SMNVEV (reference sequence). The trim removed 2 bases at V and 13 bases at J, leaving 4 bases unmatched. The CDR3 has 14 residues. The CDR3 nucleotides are TGTGCCAGCAGTTTAAGGACAGGGGGCCTTCCCCTCCACTTT. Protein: CASSLRTGGLPLHF.

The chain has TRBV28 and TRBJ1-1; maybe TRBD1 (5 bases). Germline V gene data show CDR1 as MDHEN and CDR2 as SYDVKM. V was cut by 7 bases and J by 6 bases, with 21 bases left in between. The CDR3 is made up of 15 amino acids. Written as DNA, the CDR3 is TGTGCCAGCAACCTAGGGGTAGGTTCGGTCGCTGAAGCTTTCTTT. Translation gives CASNLGVGSVAEAFF. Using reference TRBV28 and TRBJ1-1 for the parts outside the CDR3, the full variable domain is DVKVTQSSRYLVKRTGEKVFLECVQDMDHENMFWYRQDPGLGLRLIYFSYDVKMKEKGDIPEGYSVSREKKERFSLILESASTNQTSMYLCASNLGVGSVAEAFFGQGTRLTVV.

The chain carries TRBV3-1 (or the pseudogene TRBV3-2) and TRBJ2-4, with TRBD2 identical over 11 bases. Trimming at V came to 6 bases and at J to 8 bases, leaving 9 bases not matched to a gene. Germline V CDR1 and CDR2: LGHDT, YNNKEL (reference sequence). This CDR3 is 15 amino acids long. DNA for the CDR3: TGTGCCAGCAGTTTGGGTAGCGGGGGGGCGGACATTCAGTACTTC. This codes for CASSLGSGGADIQYF.

CDR3 sequence (DNA): TGTGCCAGCAGCTTGGGAAGGGGCTCAGGCTACGAGCAGTACTTC. It is translated as CASSLGRGSGYEQYF. The V call is TRBV7-6, the J call TRBJ2-7, with D tentatively TRBD1 (5 bases). From germline, CDR1 is SGHVS and CDR2 FNYEAQ. The CDR3 is made up of 15 amino acids. Trimming took off 3 bases at V and 3 bases at J, with 15 bases between the two ends.

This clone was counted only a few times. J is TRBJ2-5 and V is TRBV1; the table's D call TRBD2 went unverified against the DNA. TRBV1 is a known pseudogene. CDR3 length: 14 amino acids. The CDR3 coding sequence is TGCACCAGCAGCCATCGGCTAGTCCAAGAGACCCAGTACTTC. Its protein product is CTSSHRLVQETQYF.

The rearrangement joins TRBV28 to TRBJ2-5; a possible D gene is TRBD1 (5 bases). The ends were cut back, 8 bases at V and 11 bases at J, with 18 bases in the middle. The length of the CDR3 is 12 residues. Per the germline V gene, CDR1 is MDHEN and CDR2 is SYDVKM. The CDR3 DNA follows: TGTGCCAGCTCACTACCGTCAGGGAAGCAGTACTTC. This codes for CASSLPSGKQYF.